Listed here is a single TCR beta chain. No antigen is known for it. The CDR3 runs 15 residues. The germline CDR1 and CDR2 sequences are SGHRS and YFSETQ. Trimming removed 0 bases from V and 5 bases from J; junction bases left unmatched: 7. This entry belongs to a study of cytomegalovirus exposure and HLA in healthy donors. Across the study: Within the Caucasian-associated ancestry cluster were more than 75% of the approximately 400 genotyped donors.

The primer mix had 60 Vbeta and 13 Jbeta primers. This table comes from immunoSEQ multiplex PCR, and its TCRdb copy is limited to in-frame clones, with some not included. The sample holds approximately 170,000 clones, 60% to 80% seen once. Study conclusions and caveats: A list of 150 to 200 TCR beta chains associated with cytomegalovirus was given. After further analysis at a later stage, 16,951 TCR beta sequences were associated with HLA alleles at 0.05 false discovery rate. When analyzed later, the rates of TCR association showed variation by HLA locus, with DRB1 the most and HLA-C the fewest.

This rearrangement joins TRBV5-1 to TRBJ2-7; TRBD1 aligns across 8 bases. The clonotype comes from a man aged 35 to 55 in good health and CMV-seronegative. Sequencing used PBMCs. The CDR3 sequence: CASSLERTGLDEQYF. The CDR3 DNA is TGCGCCAGCAGCTTGGAGCGGACAGGGCTCGACGAGCAGTACTTC.